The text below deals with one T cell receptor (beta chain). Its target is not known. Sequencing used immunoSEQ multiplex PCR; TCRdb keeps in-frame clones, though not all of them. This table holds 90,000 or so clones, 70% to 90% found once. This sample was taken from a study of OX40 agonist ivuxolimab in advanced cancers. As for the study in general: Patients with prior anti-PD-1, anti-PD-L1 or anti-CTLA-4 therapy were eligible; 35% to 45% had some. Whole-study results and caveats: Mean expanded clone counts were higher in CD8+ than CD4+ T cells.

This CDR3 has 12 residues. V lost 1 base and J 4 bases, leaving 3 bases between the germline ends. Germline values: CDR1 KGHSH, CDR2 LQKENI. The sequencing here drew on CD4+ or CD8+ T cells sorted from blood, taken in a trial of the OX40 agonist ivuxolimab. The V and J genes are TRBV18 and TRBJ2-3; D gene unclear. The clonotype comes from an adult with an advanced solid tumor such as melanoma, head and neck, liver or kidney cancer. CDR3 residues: CASSPLADTQYF. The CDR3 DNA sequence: TGTGCCAGCTCACCACTGGCAGATACGCAGTATTTT.